Listed below are T cell receptor beta chains from one sample, sequenced in a study of control samples from healthy donors and cancer patients. Libraries were prepared by immunoSEQ multiplex PCR; TCRdb keeps only in-frame clonotypes and omits some of them. The data show about 410,000 clones, about nine tenths seen once. The sample taken for sequencing was PBMCs. The source of these receptors is a man aged 35-49 years with head and neck cancer. Each CDR3 is given with its conserved first and last residue. A D gene is named only where the DNA matches it firmly. Rows give clone size only sometimes, using once, few, many, or a class for an expanded clone.

d_call: NA
v_call: TRBV19
cdr3_length: 13
clone_size: NA
j_call: TRBJ2-2
cdr3_aa: CASSVTGTGELFF
cdr3_nt: TGTGCCAGTAGTGTCACAGGGACCGGGGAGCTGTTTTTT

d_call: NA
v_call: TRBV25-1
cdr3_length: 13
clone_size: few
j_call: TRBJ2-7
cdr3_aa: CASSEAGAYEQYF
cdr3_nt: TGTGCCAGCAGTGAGGCAGGAGCCTACGAGCAGTACTTC

d_call: NA
v_call: TRBV13
cdr3_length: 16
clone_size: NA
j_call: TRBJ1-3
cdr3_aa: CASSLNPGDSGNTIYF
cdr3_nt: TGTGCCAGCAGCTTGAATCCAGGAGACTCTGGAAACACCATATATTTT

d_call: NA
v_call: TRBV6-5
cdr3_length: 11
clone_size: NA
j_call: TRBJ1-2
cdr3_aa: CASRELYGYTF
cdr3_nt: TGTGCCAGCCGAGAGCTTTATGGCTACACCTTC

d_call: NA
v_call: TRBV18
cdr3_length: 16
clone_size: NA
j_call: TRBJ1-5
cdr3_aa: CASSPLGIGGVTPQHF
cdr3_nt: TGTGCCAGCTCACCACTTGGTATTGGCGGCGTGACCCCCCAGCATTTT

d_call: NA
v_call: TRBV7-9
cdr3_length: 16
clone_size: once
j_call: TRBJ2-3
cdr3_aa: CASSLDHTRGTDTQYF
cdr3_nt: TGTGCCAGCAGCTTAGACCACACACGTGGCACAGATACGCAGTATTTT

d_call: NA
v_call: TRBV5-1
cdr3_length: 14
clone_size: NA
j_call: TRBJ1-2
cdr3_aa: CASSLSGGNYGYTF
cdr3_nt: TGCGCCAGCAGCTTGTCAGGAGGGAACTATGGCTACACCTTC

d_call: TRBD2
v_call: TRBV7-2
cdr3_length: 15
clone_size: NA
j_call: TRBJ2-7
cdr3_aa: CASSLVGGGSYEQYF
cdr3_nt: TGTGCCAGCAGCTTAGTTGGCGGGGGCTCCTACGAGCAGTACTTC

d_call: NA
v_call: TRBV7-6
cdr3_length: 15
clone_size: NA
j_call: TRBJ1-1
cdr3_aa: CASSLVQQKATEAFF
cdr3_nt: TGTGCCAGCAGCTTAGTACAGCAAAAGGCCACTGAAGCTTTCTTT

d_call: NA
v_call: TRBV7-9
cdr3_length: 12
clone_size: NA
j_call: TRBJ2-7
cdr3_aa: CASSFNSPEQYF
cdr3_nt: TGTGCCAGCAGCTTTAACAGCCCCGAGCAGTACTTC

d_call: NA
v_call: TRBV10-3
cdr3_length: 13
clone_size: NA
j_call: TRBJ2-3
cdr3_aa: CAITRVITDTQYF
cdr3_nt: TGTGCCATCACTCGAGTTATCACAGATACGCAGTATTTT

d_call: TRBD2
v_call: TRBV6-4
cdr3_length: 17
clone_size: NA
j_call: TRBJ2-7
cdr3_aa: CASSEVYGGGYTYEQYF
cdr3_nt: TGTGCCAGCAGTGAGGTATATGGCGGGGGATATACCTACGAGCAGTACTTC

d_call: NA
v_call: TRBV4-3
cdr3_length: 15
clone_size: NA
j_call: TRBJ1-5
cdr3_aa: CASSQAWGIGQPQHF
cdr3_nt: TGCGCCAGCAGCCAAGCGTGGGGGATCGGACAGCCCCAGCATTTT

d_call: NA
v_call: TRBV19
cdr3_length: 14
clone_size: once
j_call: TRBJ1-5
cdr3_aa: CASSTGQFNQPQHF
cdr3_nt: TGTGCCAGTAGTACAGGACAGTTCAATCAGCCCCAGCATTTT

d_call: NA
v_call: TRBV6-5
cdr3_length: 15
clone_size: few
j_call: TRBJ1-4
cdr3_aa: CASRRPSATNEKLFF
cdr3_nt: TGTGCCAGCCGCCGCCCCAGTGCAACTAATGAAAAACTGTTTTTT

d_call: TRBD1
v_call: TRBV6-5
cdr3_length: 13
clone_size: NA
j_call: TRBJ2-5
cdr3_aa: CASRFGQGATQYF
cdr3_nt: TGTGCCAGCAGATTCGGACAGGGAGCGACCCAGTACTTC

d_call: NA
v_call: TRBV25-1
cdr3_length: 16
clone_size: NA
j_call: TRBJ1-3
cdr3_aa: CASSEQQVGSGNTIYF
cdr3_nt: TGTGCCAGCAGTGAACAACAGGTTGGATCTGGAAACACCATATATTTT

d_call: NA
v_call: TRBV3-1/TRBV3-2
cdr3_length: 15
clone_size: NA
j_call: TRBJ2-6
cdr3_aa: CASSLQGSGANVLTF
cdr3_nt: TGTGCCAGCAGCCTACAGGGTTCTGGGGCCAACGTCCTGACTTTC

d_call: TRBD1
v_call: TRBV18
cdr3_length: 12
clone_size: NA
j_call: TRBJ1-1
cdr3_aa: CASSARGTEAFF
cdr3_nt: TGTGCCAGCTCAGCCAGGGGGACTGAAGCTTTCTTT

d_call: NA
v_call: TRBV27
cdr3_length: 14
clone_size: NA
j_call: TRBJ1-1
cdr3_aa: CASSPGTPNTEAFF
cdr3_nt: TGTGCCAGCAGTCCCGGGACGCCGAACACTGAAGCTTTCTTT

d_call: TRBD1
v_call: TRBV28
cdr3_length: 15
clone_size: NA
j_call: TRBJ1-1
cdr3_aa: CASSFTGTVMSEAFF
cdr3_nt: TGTGCCAGCAGTTTTACGGGGACAGTAATGTCTGAAGCTTTCTTT

d_call: TRBD2
v_call: TRBV7-3
cdr3_length: 15
clone_size: NA
j_call: TRBJ2-2
cdr3_aa: CASSSGLAYTGELFF
cdr3_nt: TGTGCCAGCAGCTCGGGACTAGCGTACACCGGGGAGCTGTTTTTT

d_call: TRBD1
v_call: TRBV2
cdr3_length: 16
clone_size: NA
j_call: TRBJ2-7
cdr3_aa: CASSGTPGQGTYEQYF
cdr3_nt: TGTGCCAGCAGTGGCACTCCGGGACAGGGTACCTACGAGCAGTACTTC

d_call: TRBD2
v_call: TRBV4-2
cdr3_length: 18
clone_size: once
j_call: TRBJ2-5
cdr3_aa: CASSPGSLLAQIQETQYF
cdr3_nt: TGTGCCAGCAGCCCAGGGAGTTTACTAGCGCAGATCCAAGAGACCCAGTACTTC

d_call: TRBD2
v_call: TRBV6-2/TRBV6-3
cdr3_length: 15
clone_size: NA
j_call: TRBJ2-2
cdr3_aa: CASSYTSGGAGELFF
cdr3_nt: TGTGCCAGCAGTTACACTAGCGGGGGGGCCGGGGAGCTGTTTTTT

d_call: NA
v_call: TRBV10-3
cdr3_length: 13
clone_size: once
j_call: TRBJ2-7
cdr3_aa: CAIGQGSPYEQYF
cdr3_nt: TGTGCCATCGGCCAGGGGAGCCCCTACGAGCAGTACTTC

d_call: NA
v_call: TRBV29-1
cdr3_length: 13
clone_size: NA
j_call: TRBJ1-2
cdr3_aa: CSIRALGDYGYTF
cdr3_nt: TGCAGCATACGGGCGCTTGGGGACTATGGCTACACCTTC

d_call: TRBD1
v_call: TRBV4-1
cdr3_length: 15
clone_size: NA
j_call: TRBJ2-7
cdr3_aa: CASSHQTGNGYEQYF
cdr3_nt: TGCGCCAGCAGCCACCAGACAGGGAATGGGTACGAGCAGTACTTC

d_call: NA
v_call: TRBV15
cdr3_length: 17
clone_size: NA
j_call: TRBJ1-3
cdr3_aa: CATSRDTGIVGGNTIYF
cdr3_nt: TGTGCCACCAGCAGAGATACGGGGATCGTGGGTGGAAACACCATATATTTT

d_call: NA
v_call: TRBV6-2/TRBV6-3
cdr3_length: 14
clone_size: NA
j_call: TRBJ1-5
cdr3_aa: CASSRYLGNQPQHF
cdr3_nt: TGTGCCAGCAGTCGCTACCTGGGGAATCAGCCCCAGCATTTT

d_call: NA
v_call: TRBV6-5
cdr3_length: 13
clone_size: NA
j_call: TRBJ1-5
cdr3_aa: CASSYRGGQPQHF
cdr3_nt: TGTGCCAGCAGTTACCGGGGAGGTCAGCCCCAGCATTTT

d_call: NA
v_call: TRBV6-2/TRBV6-3
cdr3_length: 14
clone_size: few
j_call: TRBJ2-3
cdr3_aa: CASSYRGDTDTQYF
cdr3_nt: TGTGCCAGCAGTTACAGGGGGGACACAGATACGCAGTATTTT

d_call: NA
v_call: TRBV2
cdr3_length: 14
clone_size: few
j_call: TRBJ1-5
cdr3_aa: CASSEAGIEQPQHF
cdr3_nt: TGTGCCAGCAGTGAAGCGGGTATAGAACAGCCCCAGCATTTT

d_call: TRBD1
v_call: TRBV19
cdr3_length: 14
clone_size: few
j_call: TRBJ1-1
cdr3_aa: CASHYSGGRGEAFF
cdr3_nt: TGTGCCAGCCACTACTCAGGGGGTCGGGGTGAAGCTTTCTTT

d_call: TRBD2
v_call: TRBV19
cdr3_length: 14
clone_size: NA
j_call: TRBJ2-3
cdr3_aa: CASRTGGSTDTQYF
cdr3_nt: TGTGCCAGTAGGACGGGAGGGAGCACAGATACGCAGTATTTT

d_call: NA
v_call: TRBV30
cdr3_length: 15
clone_size: NA
j_call: TRBJ2-2
cdr3_aa: CAWSVLTGNTGELFF
cdr3_nt: TGTGCCTGGAGTGTACTAACAGGGAACACCGGGGAGCTGTTTTTT